This T cell receptor (beta chain) was recorded in a study of HIV-infected patients and healthy controls. Points from the study as a whole: HIV-infected patients and controls differed significantly in mean usage of eight alpha and eight beta V genes. HIV+ repertoires were severely depleted of MAIT alpha-chain CDR3s, unlike healthy controls.

All unsorted peripheral T cells were captured because whole blood was used without fractionation. cDNA was made from 500 ng RNA using alpha and beta constant primers. Alpha and beta chain libraries were made separately by chain-specific third strand synthesis with multiplexing indices. Each molecule carried a 12-nucleotide identifier made of two joined random hexamers added before amplification. TCRdb recomputed calls from the 5' RACE reads with MiXCR, one row per CDR3 protein. The sample contains 15,000 to 17,000 distinct CDR3 sequences, roughly 7.5% of which appear only once. Sample share makes this clonotype medium-sized. What it binds is not known. Trimming cost V 4 bases and J 3 bases, with 13 bases left between them. The CDR3 extends over 14 amino acids. Germline assignment: CDR1 SQVTM and CDR2 ANQGSEA.

Sequenced input: blood. This receptor was identified in an adult in good health. The chain uses TRBV29-1 and TRBJ2-1, with D unresolved. The CDR3 DNA reads TGCAGCGTTGGGTCGCCGAGGCGCTACAATGAGCAGTTCTTC. It encodes CSVGSPRRYNEQFF.